These 14 T cell receptor beta chains came from one sample sequenced in a study of metastatic and nonmetastatic thyroid tumors. Via MiXCR, TCRdb re-called the PCR reads. The data hold about 10,000 clones, with around 12% observed a single time. Until they underwent thyroid surgery, no patient had received any treatment. Sequencing used blood. These receptors all come from a female donor with papillary thyroid cancer or a benign thyroid nodule (not recorded which). Some clones in this sample may be carry-over from other donors' samples.

This clone showed up many times. J is TRBJ2-3 and V is TRBV7-9, with D possibly TRBD2 on 5 matching bases. CDR1 is SEHNR and CDR2 is FQNEAQ in the germline V gene (reference sequence). The CDR3 length is 11 residues. Deletions cut 10 bases from V and 11 bases from J, with 16 bases between. The DNA of the CDR3 is TGTGCCACACAATCTGGACTTCTGCAGTATTTT. It codes for CATQSGLLQYF.

V and J are TRBV18 and TRBJ2-1; TRBD1 aligns across 7 bases. The V gene's germline CDR1 is KGHSH and CDR2 LQKENI. J lost 5 bases, V lost 3 bases, and 4 bases had no gene match. The CDR3 length is 14 residues. The CDR3 loop reads CASSPGQANNEQFF. The CDR3 DNA reads as TGTGCCAGCTCACCCGGACAGGCTAACAATGAGCAGTTCTTC.

The chain recombines TRBV3-1 with TRBJ2-7; 9 bases line up with TRBD2. In germline, CDR1 is LGHDT, CDR2 YNNKEL (reference sequence). Trimming removed 4 bases from V and 3 bases from J; junction bases left unmatched: 7. The CDR3 is 15 residues long. The CDR3 nucleotides are TGTGCCAGCAGCCCTAGGGCGGGGGGGAACTACGAGCAGTACTTC. Protein sequence: CASSPRAGGNYEQYF.

By share of the sample, this clone is medium-sized. The CDR3 DNA reads as TGTGCCAGCAGTTACTCCAGGGGAGGTGGTCAGCCCCAGCATTTT. This codes for CASSYSRGGGQPQHF. The J gene is TRBJ1-5, the V gene TRBV6-5, with D possibly TRBD1 on 6 matching bases. In germline, CDR1 is MNHEY, CDR2 SVGAGI. There are 15 residues in the CDR3. Trimming removed 0 bases from V and 6 bases from J, with 12 bases in between.

In its sample, this clone is medium-sized. CDR3 in DNA: TGTGCCAGCTCACCACGGGGGGCTGACACTGAAGCTTTCTTT. It specifies CASSPRGADTEAFF. The chain couples TRBV18 to TRBJ1-1; perhaps TRBD1 as D (6 bases). Trimming cost V 1 base and J 3 bases, with 9 bases left between them. The CDR3 consists of 14 residues. CDR1 KGHSH and CDR2 LQKENI come from the germline V gene.

By its share, this clone is medium-sized (0.01 to 0.1%). V gene TRBV2 combines with J gene TRBJ2-1; maybe TRBD2 (6 bases). V was trimmed by 7 bases and J by 3 bases, leaving 16 bases between them. From germline, CDR1 is SNHLY and CDR2 FYNNEI. The CDR3 is 15 residues long. CDR3 sequence (DNA): TGTGCCAGCATGGGAGGTATTGGGGGCTACAATGAGCAGTTCTTC. This translates into CASMGGIGGYNEQFF.

The sample holds many counts of this clone. A much larger clone lies one base from this, so it may be a read error. Other DNA sequences in the same sample also yield this CDR3. CDR3 in amino acids: CASSLENWGYTF. CDR3 bases: TGTGCCAGCAGCTTAGAGAACTGGGGCTACACCTTC. The chain joins TRBV7-9 to TRBJ1-2; D remains unclear. There are 12 residues in the CDR3. V shed 1 base and J shed 8 bases, with 8 bases lying between them. Germline assignment: CDR1 SEHNR and CDR2 FQNEAQ (reference sequence).

This clone was detected many times. The rearrangement uses TRBV6-4 and TRBJ2-3; 12 nucleotides line up with TRBD2. CDR1 is MRHNA, CDR2 SNTAGT, per germline. With V trimmed by 2 bases and J by 3 bases, 3 bases remained unmatched. The CDR3 totals 16 residues. The CDR3 sequence: CASSDATSGGTDTQYF. The CDR3 DNA follows: TGTGCCAGCAGTGACGCGACTAGCGGGGGAACAGATACGCAGTATTTT.

This clone appeared many times. The J gene is TRBJ2-1, the V gene TRBV3-1; 8 nucleotides align to TRBD2. Germline CDR1 reads LGHDT; CDR2 reads YNNKEL (reference sequence). V shed 0 bases and J 5 bases; nucleotides not matched to a gene: 6. CDR3 length: 16 amino acids. CDR3 DNA: TGTGCCAGCAGCCAAGATCGCGGGAGGTTGGACAATGAGCAGTTCTTC. Protein: CASSQDRGRLDNEQFF.

Sample share makes this clone medium-sized (0.01 to 0.1%). This same CDR3 is encoded by further DNA sequences in the sample. V usage is TRBV10-1 and J usage is TRBJ1-1; TRBD1 might be the D (5 bases). Germline lookup yields CDR1 WNHNN and CDR2 SYGVQD (reference sequence). The CDR3 contains 13 residues. V shed 2 bases and J shed 11 bases, with 15 bases lying between them. DNA for the CDR3: TGCGCCAGCAGTGAGAACGGGCCGGGGGATGCTTTCTTT. Amino acids: CASSENGPGDAFF.

This clone is termed medium-sized. The chain uses TRBV6-1 and TRBJ1-4; 8 bases are shared with TRBD1. The ends lost 6 bases at V and 6 bases at J; junction bases unmatched: 6. This CDR3 has 14 residues. The germline V gene has CDR1 MNHNS and CDR2 SASEGT. The CDR3 region is CASRDLTGDEKLFF. CDR3 in DNA: TGTGCCAGCAGGGACCTGACAGGGGATGAAAAACTGTTTTTT.

This clone is labeled as medium-sized. V and J are TRBV19 and TRBJ1-2; D gene ambiguous. The germline gives CDR1 LNHDA, CDR2 SQIVND (reference sequence). The CDR3 covers 14 residues. V was trimmed by 3 bases and J by 3 bases, leaving 11 bases between them. CDR3 amino acids: CASSIAAADYGYTF. The CDR3 DNA reads TGTGCCAGTAGTATCGCGGCCGCGGACTATGGCTACACCTTC.

This clone appeared many times. V is TRBV27 and J is TRBJ2-7, with 9 bases fitting TRBD2. The germline gives CDR1 MNHEY, CDR2 SMNVEV (reference sequence). CDR3 length: 14 amino acids. J gave up 3 bases and V 6 bases, and 6 bases lay outside the gene matches. CDR3: CASSPETSGYEQYF. In DNA, the CDR3 is TGTGCCAGCAGCCCGGAGACTAGCGGCTACGAGCAGTACTTC.

By its share, this clone is medium-sized. The chain has TRBV7-2 and TRBJ2-1; 7 nucleotides align to TRBD2. The J segment lost 6 bases and the V segment lost 2 bases, leaving 19 bases of the junction unmatched. CDR3 length: 19 residues. The germline V gene has CDR1 SGHTA and CDR2 FQGNSA. The CDR3 protein is CASSLQRDALFSFSNEQFF. CDR3 nucleotide sequence: TGTGCCAGCAGCTTACAGCGGGACGCCCTCTTCTCCTTTTCCAATGAGCAGTTCTTC.